Listed below are T cell receptor beta chains from one sample, sequenced in a study of T-cell memory formation after mild COVID-19. Using its own MiXCR run on the 5' RACE reads, TCRdb lists one record per CDR3 protein. The table shows a few hundred thousand distinct CDR3 sequences, with around a tenth occurring only once. The material sequenced was PBMCs or a T cell subset sorted from them (not recorded which). These receptor sequences come from a man between 18 and 29 years old who had mild COVID-19 (a few samples of this study predate the infection). Cell type and time point are not known. Both conserved end residues are part of each CDR3.

j_gene | v_gene | CDR3aa
TRBJ1-1 | TRBV20-1 | CSAKSGTLNTEAFF
TRBJ1-1 | TRBV18 | CASSPFKGTEAFF
TRBJ2-3 | TRBV7-2 | CASSLAGVTSADTQYF
TRBJ2-5 | TRBV5-1 | CASNTFEETQYF
TRBJ2-5 | TRBV4-3 | CASSQGPGGEETQYF
TRBJ2-3 | TRBV20-1 | CSAEGGRSTQYF
TRBJ2-6 | TRBV18 | CASSPQGVSGANVLTF
TRBJ1-1 | TRBV6-2/TRBV6-3 | CASTPGELNTEAFF
TRBJ2-3 | TRBV18 | CASSPPAGQGRSDTQYF
TRBJ2-5 | TRBV12-3/TRBV12-4 | CASSPPDSQETQYF
TRBJ2-7 | TRBV5-1 | CASSLAPGGSYEQYF
TRBJ1-1 | TRBV18 | CASSPAGLDTEAFF
TRBJ1-1 | TRBV4-1 | CASSPREVAEAFF
TRBJ2-3 | TRBV5-1 | CASSPGGPDTQYF
TRBJ1-2 | TRBV5-1 | CASSLLEEGSYGYTF
TRBJ1-1 | TRBV3-1 | CASSQGIIRQAGATEAFF
TRBJ2-1 | TRBV12-3/TRBV12-4 | CASRPRGKSYYNEQFF
TRBJ2-1 | TRBV7-2 | CASSPSGSSYNEQFF
TRBJ2-5 | TRBV5-1 | CASSWDGTSGGGETQYF
TRBJ2-3 | TRBV7-2 | CASSLAGTRGTDTQYF
TRBJ2-7 | TRBV28 | CASSFPTRAGEQYF
TRBJ1-5 | TRBV4-2 | CASSPVGNQPQHF
TRBJ2-1 | TRBV5-4 | CASSGTVAYNEQFF
TRBJ1-6 | TRBV9 | CASGPGTGGLISPLHF
TRBJ2-7 | TRBV5-1 | CASRMAPGSYEQYF
TRBJ1-4 | TRBV5-1 | CASNRGDSNEKLFF
TRBJ1-2 | TRBV6-5 | CASSYSIGGTGYTF
TRBJ2-3 | TRBV5-1 | CASSLVPSGGLTDTQYF
TRBJ1-1 | TRBV7-9 | CASSLTGQGTEAFF
TRBJ2-5 | TRBV3-1 | CASSQETSGVRTETQYF
TRBJ2-3 | TRBV5-1 | CASSQALGGGTDTQYF
TRBJ1-1 | TRBV4-1 | CASSQEPQSNTEAFF
TRBJ1-6 | TRBV28 | CASSRTVYNSPLHF
TRBJ1-1 | TRBV4-1 | CASSYRTENTEAFF
TRBJ2-5 | TRBV20-1 | CSAGQLAGTETQYF
TRBJ1-2 | TRBV28 | CASSAATQTGINYGYTF
TRBJ2-5 | TRBV20-1 | CSARDHYSSGGQETQYF
TRBJ2-6 | TRBV12-3/TRBV12-4 | CASSPLGSAPGANVLTF
TRBJ2-7 | TRBV7-2 | CASSFAQQNEQYF
TRBJ2-1 | TRBV6-1 | CASSESGVDEQFF
TRBJ1-5 | TRBV7-2 | CASRPAGGGQPQHF
TRBJ1-6 | TRBV6-1 | CASSRDRSNSPLHF
TRBJ2-2 | TRBV5-1 | CASSIQGRQYTGELFF
TRBJ1-2 | TRBV10-3 | CAISEGAGNYGYTF
TRBJ2-5 | TRBV20-1 | CSAATSGGPQYF
TRBJ1-5 | TRBV3-1 | CASSPEQGLRATNNQPQHF
TRBJ2-5 | TRBV20-1 | CSASRDSPETQYF
TRBJ2-3 | TRBV20-1 | CSAEARGGHRTDTQYF
TRBJ1-1 | TRBV20-1 | CSARDGGGTEAFF
TRBJ2-1 | TRBV6-1 | CASSEASGGSYNEQFF
TRBJ2-5 | TRBV12-3/TRBV12-4 | CASSLAREEARYF
TRBJ1-1 | TRBV29-1 | CSVVQGASGTEAFF
TRBJ2-1 | TRBV5-1 | CASSSDGGPVWFF
TRBJ2-2 | TRBV2 | CASSRQGATGELFF
TRBJ2-1 | TRBV5-1 | CASSTGGLNNEQFF